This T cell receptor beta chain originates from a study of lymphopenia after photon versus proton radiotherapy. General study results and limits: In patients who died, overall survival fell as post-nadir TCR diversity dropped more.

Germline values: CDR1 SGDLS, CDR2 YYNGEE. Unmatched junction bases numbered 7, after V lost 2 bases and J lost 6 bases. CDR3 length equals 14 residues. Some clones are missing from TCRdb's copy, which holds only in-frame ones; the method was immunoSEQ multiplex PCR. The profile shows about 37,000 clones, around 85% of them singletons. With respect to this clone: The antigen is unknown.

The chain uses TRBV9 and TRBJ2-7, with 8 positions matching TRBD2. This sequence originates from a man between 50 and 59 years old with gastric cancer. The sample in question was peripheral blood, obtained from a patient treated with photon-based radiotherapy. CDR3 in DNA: TGTGCCAGCAGCGTGGGGACTAGGGGGTCCGAGCAGTACTTC. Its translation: CASSVGTRGSEQYF.